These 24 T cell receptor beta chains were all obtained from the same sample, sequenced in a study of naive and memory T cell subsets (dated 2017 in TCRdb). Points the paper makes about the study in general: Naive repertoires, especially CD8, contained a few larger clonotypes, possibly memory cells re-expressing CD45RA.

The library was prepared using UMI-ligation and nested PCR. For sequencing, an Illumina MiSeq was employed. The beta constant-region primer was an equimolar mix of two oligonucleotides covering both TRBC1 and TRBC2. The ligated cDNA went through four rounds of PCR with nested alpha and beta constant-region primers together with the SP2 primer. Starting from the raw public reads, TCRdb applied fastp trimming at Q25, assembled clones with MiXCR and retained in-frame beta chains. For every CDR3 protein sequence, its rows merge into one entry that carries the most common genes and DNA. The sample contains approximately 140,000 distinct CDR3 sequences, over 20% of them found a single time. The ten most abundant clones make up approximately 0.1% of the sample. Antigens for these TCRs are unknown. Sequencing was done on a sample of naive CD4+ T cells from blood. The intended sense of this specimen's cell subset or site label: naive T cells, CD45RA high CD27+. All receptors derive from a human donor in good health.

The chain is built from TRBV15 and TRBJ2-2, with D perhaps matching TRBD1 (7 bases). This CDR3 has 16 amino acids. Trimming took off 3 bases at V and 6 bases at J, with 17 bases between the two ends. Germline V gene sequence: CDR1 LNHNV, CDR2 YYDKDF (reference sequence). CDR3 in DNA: TGTGCCACCAGCAGGTCACAGGGGCGGGGATCCGGGGAGCTGTTTTTT. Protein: CATSRSQGRGSGELFF. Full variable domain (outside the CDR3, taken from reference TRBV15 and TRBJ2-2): DAMVIQNPRYQVTQFGKPVTLSCSQTLNHNVMYWYQQKSSQAPKLLFHYYDKDFNNEADTPDNFQSRRPNTSFCFLDIRSPGLGDTAMYLCATSRSQGRGSGELFFGEGSRLTVL.

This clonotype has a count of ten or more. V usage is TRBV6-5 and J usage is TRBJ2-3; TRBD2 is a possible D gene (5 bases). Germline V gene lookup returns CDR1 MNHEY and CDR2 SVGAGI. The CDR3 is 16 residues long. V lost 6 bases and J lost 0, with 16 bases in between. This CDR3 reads CASSPSRRTSTDTQYF. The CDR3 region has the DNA TGTGCCAGCAGCCCGAGTCGTAGGACTAGCACAGATACGCAGTATTTT.

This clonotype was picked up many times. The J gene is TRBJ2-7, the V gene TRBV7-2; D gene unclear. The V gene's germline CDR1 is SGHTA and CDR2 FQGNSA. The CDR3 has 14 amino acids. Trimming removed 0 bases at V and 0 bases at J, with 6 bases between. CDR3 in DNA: TGTGCCAGCAGCTTAGCCCTAAGCTCCTACGAGCAGTACTTC. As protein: CASSLALSSYEQYF.

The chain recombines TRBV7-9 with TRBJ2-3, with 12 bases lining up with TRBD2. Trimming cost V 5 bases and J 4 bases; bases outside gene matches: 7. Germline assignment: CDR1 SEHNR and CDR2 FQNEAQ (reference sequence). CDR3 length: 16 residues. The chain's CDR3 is CASSASGRAGSDTQYF. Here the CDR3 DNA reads TGTGCCAGCAGCGCTAGCGGGAGGGCCGGGTCAGATACGCAGTATTTT.

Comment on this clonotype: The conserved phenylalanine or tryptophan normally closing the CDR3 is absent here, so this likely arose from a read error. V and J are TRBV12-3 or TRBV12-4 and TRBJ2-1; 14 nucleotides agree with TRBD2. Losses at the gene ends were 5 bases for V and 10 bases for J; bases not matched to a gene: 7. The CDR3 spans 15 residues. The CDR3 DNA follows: TGTGCCAGCAGTCCGACTAGCGGGAGGGCCGGGGAGCAGTTCTCC. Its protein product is CASSPTSGRAGEQFS.

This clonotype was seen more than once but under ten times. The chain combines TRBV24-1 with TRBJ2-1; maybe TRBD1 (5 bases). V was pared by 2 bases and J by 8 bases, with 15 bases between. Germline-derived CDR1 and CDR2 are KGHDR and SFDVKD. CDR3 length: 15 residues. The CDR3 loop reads CATSDSRARSYEQFF. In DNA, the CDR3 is TGTGCCACCAGTGATTCCAGGGCCCGCAGCTATGAGCAGTTCTTC.

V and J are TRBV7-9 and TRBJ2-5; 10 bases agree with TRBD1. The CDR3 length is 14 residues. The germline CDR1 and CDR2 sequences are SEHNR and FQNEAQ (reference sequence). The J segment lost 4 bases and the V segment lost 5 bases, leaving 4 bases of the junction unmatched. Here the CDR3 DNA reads TGTGCCAGCAGCATGAGGACAGGGGGAGAGACCCAGTACTTC. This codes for CASSMRTGGETQYF.

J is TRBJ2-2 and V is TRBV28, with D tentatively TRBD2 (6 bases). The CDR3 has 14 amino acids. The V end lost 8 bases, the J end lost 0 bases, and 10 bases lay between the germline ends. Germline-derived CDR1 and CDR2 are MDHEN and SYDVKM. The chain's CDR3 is CASWDSSNTGELFF. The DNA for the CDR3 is TGTGCCAGCTGGGACTCTTCGAACACCGGGGAGCTGTTTTTT.

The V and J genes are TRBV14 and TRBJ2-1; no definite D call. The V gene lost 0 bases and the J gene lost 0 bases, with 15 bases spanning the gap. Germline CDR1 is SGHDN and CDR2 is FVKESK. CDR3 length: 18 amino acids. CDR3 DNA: TGTGCCAGCAGCCAAGATTTACAGCCCCGAAGCTCCTACAATGAGCAGTTCTTC. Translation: CASSQDLQPRSSYNEQFF.

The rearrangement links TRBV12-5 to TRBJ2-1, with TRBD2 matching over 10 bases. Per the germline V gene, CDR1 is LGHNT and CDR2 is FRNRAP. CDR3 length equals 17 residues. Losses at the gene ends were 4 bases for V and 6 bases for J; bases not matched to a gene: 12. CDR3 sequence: CASGSPQAGGSGNEQFF. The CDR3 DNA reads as TGTGCTAGTGGTTCCCCTCAAGCGGGAGGGAGCGGCAATGAGCAGTTCTTC.

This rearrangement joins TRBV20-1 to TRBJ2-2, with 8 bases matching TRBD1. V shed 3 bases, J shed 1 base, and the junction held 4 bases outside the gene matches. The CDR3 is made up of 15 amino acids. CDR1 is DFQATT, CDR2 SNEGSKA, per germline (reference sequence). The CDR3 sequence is CSARGDRLNTGELFF. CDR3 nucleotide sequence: TGCAGTGCTAGGGGGGACAGGCTGAACACCGGGGAGCTGTTTTTT.

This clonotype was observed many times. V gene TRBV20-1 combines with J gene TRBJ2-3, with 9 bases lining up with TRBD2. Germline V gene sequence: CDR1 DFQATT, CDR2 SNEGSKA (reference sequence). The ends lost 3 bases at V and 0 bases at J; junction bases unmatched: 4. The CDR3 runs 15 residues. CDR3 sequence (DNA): TGCAGTGCTAGTTATACTAGCGGGAGCACAGATACGCAGTATTTT. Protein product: CSASYTSGSTDTQYF.

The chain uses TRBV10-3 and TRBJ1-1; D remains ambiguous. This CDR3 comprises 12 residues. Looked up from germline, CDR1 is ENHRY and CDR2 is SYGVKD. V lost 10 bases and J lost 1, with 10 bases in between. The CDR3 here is CATKGENTEAFF. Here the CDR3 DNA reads TGTGCCACCAAAGGTGAGAACACTGAAGCTTTCTTT.

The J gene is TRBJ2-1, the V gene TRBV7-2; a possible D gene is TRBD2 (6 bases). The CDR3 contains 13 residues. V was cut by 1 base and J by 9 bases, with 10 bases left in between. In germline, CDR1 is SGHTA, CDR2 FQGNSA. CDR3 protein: CASSLELAFEQFF. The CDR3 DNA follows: TGTGCCAGCAGCTTAGAACTAGCCTTTGAGCAGTTCTTC.

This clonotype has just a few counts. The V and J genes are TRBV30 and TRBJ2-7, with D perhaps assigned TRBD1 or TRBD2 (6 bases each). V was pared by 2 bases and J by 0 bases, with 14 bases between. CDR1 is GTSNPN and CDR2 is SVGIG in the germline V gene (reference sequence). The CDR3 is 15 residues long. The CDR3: CAWSMGGGSSYEQYF. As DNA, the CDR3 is TGTGCCTGGAGTATGGGGGGCGGAAGCTCCTACGAGCAGTACTTC.

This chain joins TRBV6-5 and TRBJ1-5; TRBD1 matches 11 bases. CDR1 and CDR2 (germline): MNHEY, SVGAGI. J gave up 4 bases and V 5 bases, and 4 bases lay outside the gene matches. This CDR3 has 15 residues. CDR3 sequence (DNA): TGTGCCAGCAGTGGGGACAGGGGGACTAATCAGCCCCAGCATTTT. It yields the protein CASSGDRGTNQPQHF.

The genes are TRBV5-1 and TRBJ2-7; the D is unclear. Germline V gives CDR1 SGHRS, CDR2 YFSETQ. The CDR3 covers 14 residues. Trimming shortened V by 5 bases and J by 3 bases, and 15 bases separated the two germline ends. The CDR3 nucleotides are TGCGCCAGCAGAGCCGCTGAGATTGTCTACGAGCAGTACTTC. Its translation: CASRAAEIVYEQYF.

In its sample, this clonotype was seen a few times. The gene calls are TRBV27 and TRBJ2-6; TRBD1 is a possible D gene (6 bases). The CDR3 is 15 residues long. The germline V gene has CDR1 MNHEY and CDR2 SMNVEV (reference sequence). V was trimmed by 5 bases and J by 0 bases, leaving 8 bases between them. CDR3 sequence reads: CASSRRGSGANVLTF. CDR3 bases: TGTGCCAGCAGTCGCAGGGGCTCTGGGGCCAACGTCCTGACTTTC.

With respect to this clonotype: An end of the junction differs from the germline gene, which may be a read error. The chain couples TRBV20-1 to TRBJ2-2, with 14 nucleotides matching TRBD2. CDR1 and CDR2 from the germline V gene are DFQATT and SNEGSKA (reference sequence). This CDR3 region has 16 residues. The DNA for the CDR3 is TGCAGTGCCTTGACTAGCGGGAGGGCTTACACCGGGGAGCGGTTTTTT. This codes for CSALTSGRAYTGERFF.

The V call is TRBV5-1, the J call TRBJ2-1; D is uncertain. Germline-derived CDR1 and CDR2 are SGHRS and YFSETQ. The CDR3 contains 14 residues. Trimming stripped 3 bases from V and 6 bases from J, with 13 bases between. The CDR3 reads CASSSPTLTNEQFF. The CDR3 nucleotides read TGCGCCAGCAGCTCACCCACGCTAACCAATGAGCAGTTCTTC.

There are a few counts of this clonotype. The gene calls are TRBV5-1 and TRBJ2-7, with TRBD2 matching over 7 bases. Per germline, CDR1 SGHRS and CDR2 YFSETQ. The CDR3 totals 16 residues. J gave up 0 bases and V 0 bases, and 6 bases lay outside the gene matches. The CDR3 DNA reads TGCGCCAGCAGCTTGGAGGTTAGCGGGCTCTCCTACGAGCAGTACTTC. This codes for CASSLEVSGLSYEQYF.

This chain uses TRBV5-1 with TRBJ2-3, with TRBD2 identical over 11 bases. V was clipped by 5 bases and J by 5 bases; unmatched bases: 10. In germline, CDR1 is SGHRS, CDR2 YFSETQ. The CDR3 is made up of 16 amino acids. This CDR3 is CASSPTLLAGEDTQYF. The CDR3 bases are TGCGCCAGCAGTCCGACCTTACTAGCGGGAGAAGATACGCAGTATTTT.

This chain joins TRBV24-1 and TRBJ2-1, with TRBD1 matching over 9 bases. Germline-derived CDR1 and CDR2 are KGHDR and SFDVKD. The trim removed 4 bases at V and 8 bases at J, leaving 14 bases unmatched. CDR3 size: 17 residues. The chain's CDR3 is CATSDPGGQGGIDEQFF. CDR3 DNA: TGTGCCACCAGTGACCCGGGGGGACAGGGAGGTATCGATGAGCAGTTCTTC.

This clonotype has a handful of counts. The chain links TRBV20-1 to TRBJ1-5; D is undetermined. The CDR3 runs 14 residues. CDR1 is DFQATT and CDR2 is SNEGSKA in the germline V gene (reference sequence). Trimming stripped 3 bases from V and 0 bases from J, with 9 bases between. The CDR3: CSAREPYSNQPQHF. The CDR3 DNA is TGCAGTGCTAGGGAACCTTATAGCAATCAGCCCCAGCATTTT.